This T cell receptor (beta chain) appears in the sequencing data of a study of response to subunit inactivated influenza vaccine. Study-wide results and limits: The authors put forward the suggestion that each seasonal influenza vaccination may bring in only a limited number of new T cells.

The V and J ends lost 5 bases and 3 bases, in that order; junction bases with no gene match: 4. The CDR3 extends over 13 amino acids. CDR1 and CDR2 (germline): DFQATT, SNEGSKA (reference sequence). This clonotype has more than one count but fewer than ten. Its antigen is currently unknown. TCRdb reprocessed the RT-PCR reads with MiXCR, giving one entry per CDR3 protein. The sample records just over 300,000 distinct CDR3 sequences, about 20% being singletons. The sample in question was PBMCs from blood, obtained 21 months after vaccination. The receptor was isolated from a man aged 50 to 69 who received an inactivated influenza vaccine. The rearrangement joins TRBV20-1 to TRBJ2-7; 10 bases fit TRBD1. The CDR3 region has the DNA TGCAGTGCTTGGACAGGGGGGGACTACGAGCAGTACTTC. This sequence encodes CSAWTGGDYEQYF.